A selection of T cell receptor beta chains follows, all from one sample in a study of T cell responses to AZD1222 COVID-19 vaccine. Sequencing used immunoSEQ multiplex PCR; TCRdb keeps in-frame clones, though not all of them. The profile shows over 130,000 clones, approximately 94% of them singletons. The sequenced sample was peripheral blood, obtained on day 0 of AZD1222 vaccination. The receptors stem from an adult in good health. CDR3s leave out the opening cysteine and the closing phenylalanine or tryptophan.

TRBV5-4 | ASSLDQGAEETQY
TRBV19 | ASSKGQGRQPQH
TRBV6-4 | ASSDSITGGANVLT
TRBV2 | ASTEPGLAGGGTDTQY
TRBV24-1 | ATSPLGVFT
TRBV15 | ATSRDLQADQPQH
TRBV6-1 | ASSAFTGDRDIGYT
TRBV29-1 | SAGQRSNYGYT
TRBV18 | ASSPWTGETGELF
TRBV11-2 | ASSLGRTSGASSVETQY
TRBV5-4 | ASSLGGQPNYGYT
TRBV10-2 | ATQDRGSYNEQF
TRBV2 | ASSEFHRVDSNYGYT
TRBV19 | ASSMGPGPYNEQF
TRBV5-1 | ASSFSMPGDEKLF
TRBV7-7 | ASSLAAGNTGELF